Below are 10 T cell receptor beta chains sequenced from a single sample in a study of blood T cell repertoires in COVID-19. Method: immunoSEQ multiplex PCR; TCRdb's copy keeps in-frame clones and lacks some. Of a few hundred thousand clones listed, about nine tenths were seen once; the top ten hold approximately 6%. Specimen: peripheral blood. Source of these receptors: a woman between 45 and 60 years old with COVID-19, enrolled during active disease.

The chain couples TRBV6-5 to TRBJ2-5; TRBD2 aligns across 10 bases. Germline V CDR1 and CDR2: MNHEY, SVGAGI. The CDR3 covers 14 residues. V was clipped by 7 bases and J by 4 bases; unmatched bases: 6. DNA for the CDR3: TGTGCCAGCACCCTAGCGGGAGCAGTAGAGACCCAGTACTTC. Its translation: CASTLAGAVETQYF.

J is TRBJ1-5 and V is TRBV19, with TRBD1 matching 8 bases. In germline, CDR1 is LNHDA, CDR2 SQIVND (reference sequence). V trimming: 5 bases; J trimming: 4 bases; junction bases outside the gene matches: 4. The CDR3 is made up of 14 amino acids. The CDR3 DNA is TGTGCCAGTAGTTTACAGGGGGAGAATCAGCCCCAGCATTTT. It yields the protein CASSLQGENQPQHF.

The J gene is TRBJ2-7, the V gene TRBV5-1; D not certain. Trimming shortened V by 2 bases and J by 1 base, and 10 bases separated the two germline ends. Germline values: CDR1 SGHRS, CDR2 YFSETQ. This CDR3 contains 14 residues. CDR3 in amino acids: CASSLETGSYEQYF. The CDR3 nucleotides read TGCGCCAGCAGCTTAGAGACCGGGTCCTACGAGCAGTACTTC.

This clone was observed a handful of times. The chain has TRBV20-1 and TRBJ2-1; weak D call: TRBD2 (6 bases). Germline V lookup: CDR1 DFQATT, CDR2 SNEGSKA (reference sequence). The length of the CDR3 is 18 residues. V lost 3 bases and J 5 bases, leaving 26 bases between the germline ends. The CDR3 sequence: CSASGPLGSGNLDNEQFF. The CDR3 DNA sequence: TGCAGTGCTAGTGGCCCTCTCGGTAGCGGTAACTTGGACAATGAGCAGTTCTTC.

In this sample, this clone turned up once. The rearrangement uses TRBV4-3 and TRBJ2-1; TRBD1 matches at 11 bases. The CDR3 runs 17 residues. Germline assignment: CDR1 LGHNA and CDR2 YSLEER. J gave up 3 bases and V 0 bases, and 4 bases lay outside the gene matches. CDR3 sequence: CASSQEGGTGGYNEQFF. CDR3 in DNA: TGCGCCAGCAGCCAAGAAGGAGGGACAGGGGGCTACAATGAGCAGTTCTTC.

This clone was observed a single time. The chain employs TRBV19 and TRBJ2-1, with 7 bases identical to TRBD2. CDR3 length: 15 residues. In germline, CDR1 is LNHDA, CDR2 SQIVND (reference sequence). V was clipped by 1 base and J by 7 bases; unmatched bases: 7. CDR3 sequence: CASSIVAGAENEQFF. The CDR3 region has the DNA TGTGCCAGTAGTATAGTGGCGGGAGCTGAGAATGAGCAGTTCTTC.

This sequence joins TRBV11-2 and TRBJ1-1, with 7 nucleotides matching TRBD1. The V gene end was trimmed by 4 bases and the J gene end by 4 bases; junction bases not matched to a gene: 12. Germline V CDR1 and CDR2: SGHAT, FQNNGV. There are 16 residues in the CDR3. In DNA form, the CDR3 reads TGTGCCAGCAGCTCAGGAATATCGACAGGGACCACTGAAGCTTTCTTT. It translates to CASSSGISTGTTEAFF.

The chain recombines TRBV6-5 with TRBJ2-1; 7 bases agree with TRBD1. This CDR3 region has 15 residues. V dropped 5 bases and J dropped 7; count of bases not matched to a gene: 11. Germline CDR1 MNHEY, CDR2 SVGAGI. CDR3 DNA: TGTGCCAGCAGTCTAAACAGGGGTTGGGGGAATGAGCAGTTCTTC. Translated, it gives CASSLNRGWGNEQFF.

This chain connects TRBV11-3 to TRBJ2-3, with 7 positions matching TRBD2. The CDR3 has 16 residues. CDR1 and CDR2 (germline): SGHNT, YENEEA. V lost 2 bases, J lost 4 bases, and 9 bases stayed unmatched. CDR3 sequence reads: CASSLRYGGSADTQYF. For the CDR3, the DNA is TGTGCCAGCAGCTTACGCTACGGCGGGAGCGCAGATACGCAGTATTTT.

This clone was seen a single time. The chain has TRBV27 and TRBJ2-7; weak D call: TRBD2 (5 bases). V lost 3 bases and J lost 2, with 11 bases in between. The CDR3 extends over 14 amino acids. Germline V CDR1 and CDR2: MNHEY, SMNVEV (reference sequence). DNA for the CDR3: TGTGCCAGCAGTTTTAGCGCCGGCCCCTACGAGCAGTACTTC. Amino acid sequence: CASSFSAGPYEQYF.